This T cell receptor (beta chain) came from a study of CD8+CD57+ T cells in acquired aplastic anemia. Study background: Sorted cells (CD4+ and CD8+) yielded DNA amounts that averaged 3.2 ug.

This clonotype was detected only a few times. Its antigen is unknown. The study's findings and limits: Common to patients and controls were 25 to 30 CD8+ CDR3 sequences.

Trimming took 6 bases from V and 4 from J, leaving 9 bases between them. CDR1 and CDR2 (germline): ENHRY, SYGVKD. This CDR3 region has 12 residues. Genomic DNA, serving as template, underwent TCR beta VDJ and CDR3 profiling. One entry per CDR3 protein, called by TCRdb with MiXCR from the reads. This sample carries 150,000 to 200,000 distinct CDR3 sequences, 40% to 60% of them seen once, and the ten largest clones take over 25%. By flow cytometry, patients selected for sequencing had shown an expansion of CD8+CD57+ cells. Everyone among the patients had severe acquired aplastic anemia. No patient had been given any therapy when blood was sampled.

The rearrangement links TRBV10-3 to TRBJ1-1; D is uncertain. The sample consisted of sorted CD4+, CD8+, or CD8+CD57+ T cells (not recorded which) from PBMCs. The sequence derives from a human donor with aplastic anemia. CDR3 loop: CAISQPGTEAFF. The CDR3, as DNA: TGTGCCATCAGCCAACCTGGCACTGAAGCTTTCTTT.